This entry features one T cell receptor (beta chain) sequence. This sample was taken from a study of T cell changes during pregnancy in multiple sclerosis. Sequenced by immunoSEQ multiplex PCR; TCRdb stores in-frame clones only, minus some. The table lists 45,000 to 55,000 clones, roughly 90% of them singletons. The germline gives CDR1 SNHLY, CDR2 FYNNEI. V lost 2 bases and J 7 bases, leaving 8 bases between the germline ends. The CDR3 has 13 amino acids. The rearrangement links TRBV2 to TRBJ1-4; weak D call: TRBD1 (5 bases). The sequence derives from a female donor with multiple sclerosis, enrolled in a pregnancy study. Sequenced material: peripheral blood, taken in the first trimester of pregnancy. The CDR3 region is CASSEQGSEKLFF. CDR3 nucleotides: TGTGCCAGCAGTGAACAGGGATCTGAAAAACTGTTTTTT.